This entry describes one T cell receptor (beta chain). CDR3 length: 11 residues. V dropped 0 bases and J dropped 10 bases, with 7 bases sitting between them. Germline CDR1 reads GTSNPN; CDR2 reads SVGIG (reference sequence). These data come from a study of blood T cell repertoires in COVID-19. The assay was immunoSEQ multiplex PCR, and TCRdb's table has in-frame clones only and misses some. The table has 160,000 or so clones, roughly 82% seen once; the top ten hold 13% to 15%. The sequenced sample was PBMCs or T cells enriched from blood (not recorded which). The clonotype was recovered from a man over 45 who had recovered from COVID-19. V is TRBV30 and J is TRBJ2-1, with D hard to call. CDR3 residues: CAWSVEAEQFF. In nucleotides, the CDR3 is TGTGCCTGGAGTGTAGAAGCGGAGCAGTTCTTC.